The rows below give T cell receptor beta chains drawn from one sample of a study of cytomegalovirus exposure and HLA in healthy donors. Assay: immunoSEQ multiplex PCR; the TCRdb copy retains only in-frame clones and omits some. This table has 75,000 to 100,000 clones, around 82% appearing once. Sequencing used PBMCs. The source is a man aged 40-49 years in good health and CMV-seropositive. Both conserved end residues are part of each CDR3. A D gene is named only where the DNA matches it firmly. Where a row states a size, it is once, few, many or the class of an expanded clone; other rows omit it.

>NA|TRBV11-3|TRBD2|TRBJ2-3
CASSLGLAGSDTQYF
TGTGCCAGCAGCTTAGGACTAGCGGGTTCAGATACGCAGTATTTT
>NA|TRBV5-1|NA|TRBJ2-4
CASSGVSKNIQYF
TGCGCCAGCAGTGGAGTTTCCAAAAACATTCAGTACTTC
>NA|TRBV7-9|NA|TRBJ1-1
CASRPTGYTEAFF
TGTGCCAGCAGGCCGACAGGCTACACTGAAGCTTTCTTT
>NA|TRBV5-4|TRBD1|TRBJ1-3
CASSWGQGEGNTIYF
TGTGCCAGCAGTTGGGGACAGGGTGAAGGAAACACCATATATTTT
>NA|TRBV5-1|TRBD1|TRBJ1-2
CASSPGQGAINYGYTF
TGCGCCAGCAGCCCGGGACAGGGGGCGATTAACTATGGCTACACCTTC
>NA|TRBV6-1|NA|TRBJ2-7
CASYLGHPTGQYF
TGTGCCAGCTACTTGGGACATCCTACGGGGCAGTACTTC
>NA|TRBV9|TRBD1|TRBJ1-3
CASSRDRGYSGNTIYF
TGTGCCAGCAGCAGAGACAGGGGCTACTCTGGAAACACCATATATTTT
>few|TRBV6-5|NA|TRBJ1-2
CASSSTGSAYTF
TGTGCCAGCAGTTCTACAGGGTCGGCCTACACCTTC
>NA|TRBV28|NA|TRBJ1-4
CASSFFRSEKLFF
TGTGCCAGCAGTTTCTTTAGGAGTGAAAAACTGTTTTTT
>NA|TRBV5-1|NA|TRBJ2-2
CASSSQGSNTGELFF
TGCGCCAGCAGCTCCCAGGGGTCGAACACCGGGGAGCTGTTTTTT
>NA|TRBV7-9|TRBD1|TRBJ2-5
CASSRWDREETQYF
TGTGCCAGCAGCCGGTGGGACAGGGAAGAGACCCAGTACTTC
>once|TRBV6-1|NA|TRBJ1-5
CASSEVGRGYSNQPQHF
TGTGCCAGCAGTGAAGTGGGCAGGGGATATAGCAATCAGCCCCAGCATTTT
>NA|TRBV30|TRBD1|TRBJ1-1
CACSGTGGTEAFF
TGTGCCTGTTCAGGGACAGGGGGAACTGAAGCTTTCTTT
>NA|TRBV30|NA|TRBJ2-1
CAWSVPEGYNEQFF
TGTGCCTGGAGTGTACCGGAGGGCTACAATGAGCAGTTCTTC
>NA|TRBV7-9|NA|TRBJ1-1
CASSQDSVNTEAFF
TGTGCCAGCAGCCAGGACAGCGTGAACACTGAAGCTTTCTTT
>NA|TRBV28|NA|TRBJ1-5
CASSLFRQPRQNQPQHF
TGTGCCAGCAGTTTATTCAGACAGCCCCGACAAAATCAGCCCCAGCATTTT
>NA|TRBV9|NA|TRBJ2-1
CASSATTAQNEQFF
TGTGCCAGCAGCGCAACGACAGCTCAGAATGAGCAGTTCTTC
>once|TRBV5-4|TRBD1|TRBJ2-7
CASRRGSGQGAYEQYF
TGTGCCAGCAGGCGCGGATCGGGACAGGGAGCCTACGAGCAGTACTTC
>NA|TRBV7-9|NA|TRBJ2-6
CASSLGASSGANGLTF
TGTGCCAGCAGCTTGGGGGCCTCCTCTGGGGCCAACGGCCTGACTTTC
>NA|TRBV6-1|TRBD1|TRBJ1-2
CASSRGTGWDGYTF
TGTGCCAGCAGCAGAGGGACAGGGTGGGATGGCTACACCTTC
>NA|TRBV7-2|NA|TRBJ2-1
CASSLSSYNEQFF
TGTGCCAGCAGCCTCAGCTCCTACAATGAGCAGTTCTTC
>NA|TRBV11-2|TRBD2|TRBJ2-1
CASSRSGRVHERFF
TGTGCCAGCAGCCGTAGCGGGAGGGTACATGAGCGGTTCTTC
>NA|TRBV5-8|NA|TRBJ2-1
CASSRKTGTSYNEQFF
TGTGCCAGCAGCCGGAAGACAGGGACTTCCTACAATGAGCAGTTCTTC
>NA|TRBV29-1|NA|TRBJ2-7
CSVAQNYEQYF
TGCAGCGTTGCCCAAAACTACGAGCAGTACTTC
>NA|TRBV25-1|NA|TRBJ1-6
CASSDRELYNSPLHF
TGTGCCAGCAGTGACAGGGAACTATATAATTCACCCCTCCACTTT
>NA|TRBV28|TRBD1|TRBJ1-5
CASRGQVGQPQHF
TGTGCCAGCAGGGGACAGGTCGGACAGCCCCAGCATTTT
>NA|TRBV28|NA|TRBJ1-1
CASSARRGEAFF
TGTGCCAGCAGCGCTCGGCGGGGTGAAGCTTTCTTT
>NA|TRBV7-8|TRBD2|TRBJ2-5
CASRRLAGGQETQYF
TGTGCCAGCAGAAGACTAGCGGGGGGGCAAGAGACCCAGTACTTC
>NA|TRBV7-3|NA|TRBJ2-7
CASSLYHEYEQYF
TGTGCCAGCAGCTTATATCACGAGTACGAGCAGTACTTC
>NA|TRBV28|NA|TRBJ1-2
CAGSSPRGGDYGYTF
TGTGCCGGCAGTTCTCCGCGGGGAGGGGACTATGGCTACACCTTC
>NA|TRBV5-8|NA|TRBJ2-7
CASSSDIFYEQYF
TGTGCCAGCAGCTCGGACATTTTCTACGAGCAGTACTTC
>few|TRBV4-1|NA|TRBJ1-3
CASSQEGQALSGNTIYF
TGCGCCAGCAGCCAAGAGGGGCAGGCCCTCTCTGGAAACACCATATATTTT
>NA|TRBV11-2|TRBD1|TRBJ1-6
CASSLTDRASPLHF
TGTGCCAGCAGCCTTACGGACAGGGCTTCACCCCTCCACTTT
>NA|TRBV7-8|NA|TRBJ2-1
CASSSRDSKPNEQFF
TGTGCCAGCAGCTCACGGGACTCCAAACCCAATGAGCAGTTCTTC
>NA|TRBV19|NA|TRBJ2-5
CASSIGSQETQYF
TGTGCCAGTAGTATTGGCAGTCAAGAGACCCAGTACTTC
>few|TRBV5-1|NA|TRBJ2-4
CASSLGGNLAKNIQYF
TGCGCCAGCAGCTTGGGCGGGAATCTAGCCAAAAACATTCAGTACTTC
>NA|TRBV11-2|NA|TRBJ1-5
CASSLVGGTSNQPQHF
TGTGCCAGCAGCTTAGTCGGGGGGACAAGCAATCAGCCCCAGCATTTT
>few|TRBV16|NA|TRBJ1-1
CASSPPERVNTEAFF
TGTGCCAGCAGCCCACCCGAACGAGTGAACACTGAAGCTTTCTTT
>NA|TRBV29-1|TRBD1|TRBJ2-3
CSVFRGRERDTQYF
TGCAGCGTTTTCAGGGGGCGCGAGAGAGATACGCAGTATTTT
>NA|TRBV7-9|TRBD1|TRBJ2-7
CASSFTGAYEQYF
TGTGCCAGCAGCTTTACAGGGGCCTACGAGCAGTACTTC
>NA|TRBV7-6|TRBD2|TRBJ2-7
CASSRTSGSYEQYF
TGTGCCAGCAGCCGGACTAGCGGGTCCTACGAGCAGTACTTC
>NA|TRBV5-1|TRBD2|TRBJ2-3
CASSYGTSGSTDTQYF
TGCGCCAGCAGCTACGGGACTAGCGGCAGCACAGATACGCAGTATTTT
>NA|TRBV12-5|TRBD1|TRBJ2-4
CASLQGVPKNIQYF
TGTGCTAGTCTACAGGGGGTACCCAAAAACATTCAGTACTTC
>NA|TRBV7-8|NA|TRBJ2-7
CASSLVYSSSYGQYF
TGTGCCAGCAGCTTAGTGTACTCGAGCTCCTACGGGCAGTACTTC
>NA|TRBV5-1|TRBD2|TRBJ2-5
CASSLPEGQGTSQETQYF
TGCGCCAGCAGCTTGCCCGAGGGGCAGGGGACTAGCCAAGAGACCCAGTACTTC
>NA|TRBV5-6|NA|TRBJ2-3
CASSLGTSTDTQYF
TGTGCCAGCAGCTTAGGGACTAGCACAGATACGCAGTATTTT
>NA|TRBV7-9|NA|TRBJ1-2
CASSLEGIYGYTF
TGTGCCAGCAGCTTAGAGGGGATCTATGGCTACACCTTC
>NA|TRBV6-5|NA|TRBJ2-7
CASSYSGGGYEQYF
TGTGCCAGCAGTTACTCGGGCGGAGGCTACGAGCAGTACTTC
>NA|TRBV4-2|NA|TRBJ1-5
CASSQDGRGQPQHF
TGTGCCAGCAGCCAAGATGGGAGGGGGCAGCCCCAGCATTTT
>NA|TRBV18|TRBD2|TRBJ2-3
CASSPPGRTGGTDTQYF
TGTGCCAGCTCACCCCCCGGTCGAACGGGGGGAACAGATACGCAGTATTTT
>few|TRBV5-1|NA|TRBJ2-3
CASSYQQRGFTDTQYF
TGCGCCAGCAGCTACCAACAAAGGGGGTTCACAGATACGCAGTATTTT
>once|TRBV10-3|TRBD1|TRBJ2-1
CAISGDRGSNEQFF
TGTGCCATCAGTGGTGACAGGGGGTCCAATGAGCAGTTCTTC
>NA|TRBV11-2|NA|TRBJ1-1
CASSSGEGGTEAFF
TGTGCCAGCAGCTCTGGGGAGGGAGGCACTGAAGCTTTCTTT
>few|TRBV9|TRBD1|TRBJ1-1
CASSVTGGNTEAFF
TGTGCCAGCAGCGTGACAGGGGGGAACACTGAAGCTTTCTTT
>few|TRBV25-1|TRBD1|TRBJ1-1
CASRGRGEGEAFF
TGTGCCAGCAGGGGCAGGGGGGAAGGTGAAGCTTTCTTT